This T cell receptor (beta chain) originates from a study of T cell repertoires in cytomegalovirus infection. Study at large: Epitope selection comprised recently identified HLA-C-restricted CMV epitopes and well-studied HLA-B-restricted CMV epitopes. Points from the study as a whole: Cumulative public TCR beta family frequency identified carriers of CMV plus the relevant HLA.

On this clonotype itself: The antigen is undetermined.

Each CDR3 protein gets one entry after TCRdb re-called the reads with MiXCR. The repertoire holds some 24,000 distinct CDR3 sequences, with about 23% as singletons. The CDR3 runs 15 residues. V lost 8 bases and J 0 bases, leaving 17 bases between the germline ends. The material sequenced was CD8+ T cells from cultured PBMCs, taken from culture after CMV antigen stimulation. This sequence originates from a human donor in good health (CMV status not recorded). Some clones in this sample may be carry-over from other donors' samples. The V and J genes are TRBV5-3 and TRBJ1-1; D may be TRBD1 (5 bases). TRBV5-3 is flagged as an ORF with uncertain function. The CDR3 loop reads CASSGGHPMNTEAFF. Written as DNA, the CDR3 is TGTGCCAGCAGCGGAGGACACCCGATGAACACTGAAGCTTTCTTT.